This TCR beta chain was identified in a study of T cells in Graves' hyperthyroidism and ophthalmopathy. The wider study: Before any treatment, at initial diagnosis, peripheral blood was collected.

This clonotype was seen repeatedly, ten times or more. Template material for amplifying TCR beta CDR3 regions consisted of RNA transcripts. In the first-round RT-PCR of the TCR CDR3, the HTBI primer set was used. TCRdb re-called the multiplex PCR reads with MiXCR, one entry per CDR3 protein. The table lists fewer than 650,000 distinct CDR3 sequences, approximately 13% of them singletons. This receptor was taken from a young woman with Graves' hyperthyroidism that later progressed to Graves' ophthalmopathy. The sequenced sample was blood.

The CDR3 DNA reads TGCAGCGTTGGGGCGGGATCAGGCTACGAGCAGTACTTC. Residues: CSVGAGSGYEQYF. This chain connects TRBV29-1 to TRBJ2-7, with a weak D call TRBD2 (6 bases). Germline CDR1 SQVTM, CDR2 ANQGSEA. Trimming took off 4 bases at V and 3 bases at J, with 13 bases between the two ends. This CDR3 has 13 amino acids.